This record looks at one T cell receptor (beta chain) sequence and its context. The antigen remains unidentified. This record belongs to a study of T cell responses to AZD1222 COVID-19 vaccine. General study findings and limits: Unmutated variant regions are reportedly the target of nearly half of TCRs that are spike-specific.

Profiling relied on immunoSEQ multiplex PCR, and the TCRdb table lists in-frame clones only, not all of them. This table holds just over 60,000 clones, approximately 80% found once. The CDR3 length is 13 residues. V was cut by 2 bases and J by 4 bases, with 8 bases left in between. Germline CDR1 LNHNV, CDR2 YYDKDF (reference sequence). The receptor was isolated from an adult in good health. The sequenced sample was peripheral blood, obtained on day 0 of AZD1222 vaccination. V is TRBV15 and J is TRBJ1-2; D unresolved. CDR3 loop: CATSRPPFYGYTF. The CDR3, as DNA: TGTGCCACCAGCAGACCCCCTTTCTATGGCTACACCTTC.